Listed here is a single TCR beta chain. Its target is unknown. The DNA input per sorted-subset replicate PCR was roughly 0.2 ug, corresponding to 28,000 or so T cell genomes. Produced via immunoSEQ multiplex PCR; TCRdb's table is partial and in-frame only. This table holds under 600,000 clones, roughly 98% found once. The sample comes from a study of shared clonotypes between healthy human individuals. Regarding the study as a whole: A few donors showed sharing of around 5% of naive CD4 clonotypes. At large depth, rarefaction still showed sorted-subset sequencing to be incomplete. Depth of sequencing was expected to influence donor clonotype sharing.

The CDR3 is 16 residues long. J gave up 5 bases and V 0 bases, and 7 bases lay outside the gene matches. Per the germline V gene, CDR1 is MNHNY and CDR2 is SVGAGI (reference sequence). CD8 cells regarded as naive lacked CD45RO, were positively chosen for CCR7, and omitted terminally differentiated effector memory CD45RA+ cells. Sequenced: naive CD8+ T cells sorted from blood. The chain combines TRBV6-6 with TRBJ1-5; 7 bases map to TRBD1. The sequence derives from a man aged 30 to 39 in good health. For the CDR3, the DNA is TGTGCCAGCAGTTACTCGTGGGACAGCCAAGATCAGCCCCAGCATTTT. Its translation: CASSYSWDSQDQPQHF.